This T cell receptor (beta chain) emerged from a study of blood T cell repertoires in COVID-19. As for the study in general: Researchers got acute and convalescent COVID-19 samples from the United States, Italy and Spain.

This CDR3 has 15 amino acids. V lost 5 bases to trimming and J lost 0 bases; unmatched junction nucleotides: 2. From germline, CDR1 is LNHDA and CDR2 SQIVND (reference sequence). Individuals aged 18 to 89 years were recruited from 24 US areas. Original handling: How many nucleated cells were present was estimated from reference gene primer amplification. The table came from immunoSEQ multiplex PCR; TCRdb's copy has only in-frame clones and leaves some out. V, J and clone size reflect that table, while D and trimming were determined from the DNA. The table lists roughly 180,000 clones, roughly 84% of them singletons, with around a sixth in the top ten.

What was sequenced was PBMCs or T cells enriched from blood (not recorded which). The TCR sequence derives from a man in his 60s who had recovered from COVID-19. The V call is TRBV19, the J call TRBJ2-3, with 10 bases fitting TRBD2. Written as DNA, the CDR3 is TGTGCCAGTAGTGATAGCGGGAGGAGCACAGATACGCAGTATTTT. Its protein product is CASSDSGRSTDTQYF.